This T cell receptor beta chain was identified in a study of cytomegalovirus exposure and HLA in healthy donors listed by TCRdb under 2017. Context from the whole study: An earlier analysis of approximately 640 of the donors reported 250 to 300 Gb of sequence data and 117 million unique TCR beta sequences from about 200 million T cells. Around 300 gigabases of sequencing data and 70 million to 100 million unique TCR sequences were included in an early release covering roughly 600 HLA-typed donors. Among the roughly 400 genotyped donors, around 81% belonged to the genetic ancestry cluster associated with self-reported Caucasian donors. The study aimed to test whether signatures of past pathogen exposure could be identified by cataloging public T cell receptors. Using immunosequencing, the study profiled T cell repertoires from 666 subjects and related those repertoires to cytomegalovirus serostatus. Along with the roughly 700-subject first cohort, a separate validation cohort of over 90 different subjects was used. To predict cytomegalovirus infection status, the study brought together high-throughput TCR immunosequencing, statistical association of individual TCRs with disease status, and machine learning. A later analysis re-examined previously published TCR beta repertoires from hundreds of donors and added high-resolution HLA genotyping to investigate patterns of TCR occurrence. Rather than drawing on any new phenotypic data, the later analysis identified candidate immune exposures from TCR beta sequences and the way those sequences occurred across donors. An earlier analysis of 587 of the donors used high-throughput TCR beta sequencing to judge whether each TCR beta V gene segment behaved as functional or pseudogenic. Donor age, sex, ethnicity and CMV serostatus were compiled alongside the repertoire data. A later genetic analysis took genome-wide SNP genotypes for about three fifths of the 666 donors and used that subset as a discovery cohort. Every repertoire in the discovery cohort had been generated on one and the same sequencing platform. HLA typing covered class I and class II loci at four-digit resolution. The number of typed donors differed by locus: roughly 620-630 for A, B, C, DRB1 and DQB1; 522 for DQA1; approximately 600 for DPA1; and roughly 450 for DPB1. About five DR-DQ haplotypes were treated as single units for association and clustering because of strong linkage in the cohort. Among approximately 370 genotyped donors of the cohort, an average of approximately 240,000 unique TCR beta nucleotide sequences was sequenced per donor, of which 15% to 20% were non-productive. Study-level results and caveats: Strong co-occurrence of HLA alleles, especially DR and DQ, made assigning TCR associations to individual alleles difficult. In an earlier analysis of a few hundred of the donors, most TCR beta V segments were observed in productive rearrangements about 90% or about 30% of the time, broadly matching IMGT annotations. A cluster of highly shared sequence variants was judged likely to represent a technical artifact of the sequencing pipeline. An association between a missense DCLRE1C variant and V-gene and J-gene trimming of TCR beta chains was found in a later genetic analysis and replicated in an independent cohort. Most CMV-associated TCR beta chains appeared to be HLA-restricted in a later analysis, and the HLA associations seemed to be driven largely by CMV exposure. It was suggested by the authors that the approach could potentially be generalized to other disease states and immunological phenotypes. A further reported finding was that TCR beta sequences accurately predicted the HLA-A and HLA-B alleles for most subjects in the first cohort. The study gave a list of 150 to 200 TCR beta chains associated with cytomegalovirus. Across donors, most TCR sequences were observed very rarely, whereas some public TCRs were present in many individuals. Because counts were too low, fewer than 20 rarely observed V segments, including chromosome 9 orphons, were excluded from the earlier analysis of roughly 580 of the donors. Linkage disequilibrium might explain the correlated functional status among segregating V segments, but an unknown experimental factor could not be excluded. According to a later analysis, parvovirus B19, influenza, CMV and Epstein-Barr virus appeared linked to several top co-occurrence clusters. In a later genetic analysis, fewer N-insertions in productive TCRs were reported among donors in an Asian-associated ancestry cluster than the roughly 710-donor mean. In vitro tests confirmed that a few of the cytomegalovirus-associated TCR beta chains recognize cytomegalovirus antigens. CMV serostatus was the only immune exposure information available for the cohort. Roughly uniform sequencing depth across donors was assumed in presence/absence analyses, although this assumption may not hold. A later analysis found that TCR association rates varied across HLA loci, with DRB1 alleles showing the most associated TCRs and HLA-C alleles the fewest. Compared with equally common non-associated chains, HLA-associated TCR beta chains in a later analysis were more clonally expanded and had lower generation probabilities. The 87-base-pair reads could not distinguish some IMGT-functional V segments, including TRBV6-2 and TRBV6-3, so those segments were excluded. The classifier was reported to diagnose cytomegalovirus status with high specificity and sensitivity in both the original and validation cohorts. HLA typing was unavailable for some donors at each locus, so association tests used only the typed subset. This cohort had only TCR beta chains sequenced, and the lack of alpha or paired-chain data limited which features could be detected. At a false discovery rate of 0.05, a later analysis linked some 18,000 TCR beta sequences to specific HLA alleles.

From the cysteine through the phenylalanine, the CDR3 covers 16 amino acids. Just CDR3 DNA is preserved here, 48 bases in frame from base 1. Trimming removed 6 bases from V and 1 base from J; the gene matches leave 7 bases unexplained. Taken from the germline V gene, the CDR1 and CDR2 loops are SNHLY and FYNNEI. The cohort consisted of approximately 670 healthy bone marrow donors. All cohort members were sampled while nominally healthy, although unrecorded immune exposures were likely present. Of the roughly 620 cohort members, 250 to 300 had positive CMV serostatus and about 330 had negative CMV serostatus, and CMV serostatus was not recorded for the donor. A peripheral blood sample was collected from each donor, and TCR beta sequencing was performed on peripheral blood mononuclear cells. The Qiagen DNeasy Blood Extraction Kit was used to extract genomic DNA from the blood cell samples. Regarding this clone: It has no known antigen specificity. Qualities for individual bases were not recorded, and no much larger clone is one base off.

Receptors were amplified or captured by the immunoSEQ multiplex PCR assay. A mixture of 60 forward primers for TCR Vbeta segments and 13 reverse primers for TCR Jbeta segments was used in the multiplex PCR. The CDR3 region of rearranged TCR beta genes was amplified from genomic DNA with a multiplex PCR assay. The Illumina HiSeq System was used to sequence the amplified TCR beta libraries as 87-base-pair reads. From the authors' description of their analysis: A later analysis tallied 75 million to 95 million unique TCR beta chains across the 600 to 700 repertoires, and some 10 million of those chains were shared by two or more donors. Raw reads were error-corrected and collapsed into unique sequences with a nearest-neighbor algorithm that merged closely related sequences to remove PCR and sequencing errors. CDR3 sequences were aligned to IMGT reference sequences to assign V, D and J gene segments. For a sequence to be retained, at least a six-nucleotide match to both a V gene segment and a J gene segment was required. A rearrangement was called productive if the CDR3 had no stop codons and remained in frame with V and J, and every other rearrangement was called non-productive. Following IMGT convention, CDR3 was defined as the stretch from the second conserved V-encoded cysteine to the conserved J-encoded phenylalanine. The earlier analysis of about 620 of the donors excluded sequences that lacked an unambiguous match to a single V gene segment. An earlier analysis of 587 of the donors classified V segments as functional when productive rearrangements were above 56.7% and as segregating when the standard deviation between donors was above 5%. A statistical classification framework was built for diagnosing cytomegalovirus status from the catalog of TCR beta chain sequences. V and J gene assignment, in a later analysis, came from comparing TCR nucleotide sequences with IMGT/GENE-DB human TR gene sequences. A later analysis assigned CDR3 sequences and most-parsimonious VDJ recombination scenarios with the TCRdist pipeline. A later analysis defined each TCR beta chain by its CDR3 amino acid sequence plus V-gene family, and excluded reads lacking a unique V-gene family. A later analysis removed several hundred highly shared, low-generation-probability nucleotide sequences to deal with suspected cross-contamination and a sequencing artifact. In a later analysis, a clonal expansion index for each public chain was calculated from normalized within-repertoire ranks of inferred template counts. In a later analysis, generation probabilities were computed with a VDJ recombination model fitted to out-of-frame rearrangements, and the resulting probabilities were checked against IGoR. In a later analysis, hypergeometric tests were used to score TCR-TCR, TCR-HLA and TCR-CMV co-occurrence, with a repertoire-size bias correction applied to TCR pairs. False discovery rates were estimated in a later analysis by permuting HLA or CMV assignments 20 times. In a later analysis, co-occurring TCRs were grouped with DBSCAN, and TCRdist sequence similarity was added when clustering was performed within HLA-allele-positive subsets. Repertoires with fewer than 30,000 or more than 120,000 public chains were left out of co-occurrence clustering, as were about 5 repertoires with anomalous nucleotide sharing. The table comes from immuneACCESS by way of TCRdb, which keeps in-frame sequences with V and J called. Part of the clones is missing from these tables; in studies checked, under half for an unresolved V gene and the rest for unknown reasons. V and J calls plus clone size are reproduced from that table; the DNA served to infer D and trimming. The sample table lists tens of thousands of clones, roughly four fifths of them with a count of one. 9% to 12% of the sample is taken by the ten largest.

This clonotype originated in a human donor in good health. Specimen: PBMCs. The V and J segments used are TRBV2 and TRBJ2-2, and 8 junctional nucleotides match TRBD2. The DNA reads as follows: TGTGCCAGCAGGATTGATAGCGGGAAGAACACCGGGGAGCTGTTTTTT. Its product reads: CASRIDSGKNTGELFF.